The next 20 T cell receptor beta chains were all read from a single sample in a study of blood T cell repertoires in COVID-19. The data were produced by immunoSEQ multiplex PCR, yet TCRdb's version contains in-frame clones alone and is incomplete. The repertoire holds some 160,000 clones, with more than 80% as singletons. Input material: peripheral blood. All receptors derive from a man aged 60 to 75 with acute or convalescent COVID-19.

The rearrangement joins TRBV7-2 to TRBJ1-2; D unresolved. The CDR3 runs to 16 residues. Trimming took 1 base from V and 4 from J, leaving 16 bases between them. CDR1 is SGHTA and CDR2 is FQGNSA in the germline V gene. The CDR3 sequence: CASSLDGEELSYGYTF. The CDR3 DNA is TGTGCCAGCAGCTTAGACGGGGAGGAATTATCCTATGGCTACACCTTC. The variable domain in full, completed from reference TRBV7-2 and TRBJ1-2, reads GAGVSQSPSNKVTEKGKDVELRCDPISGHTALYWYRQSLGQGLEFLIYFQGNSAPDKSGLPSDRFSAERTGGSVSTLTIQRTQQEDSAVYLCASSLDGEELSYGYTFGSGTRLTVV.

This clone was seen a single time. The chain couples TRBV19 to TRBJ1-4, with D possibly TRBD1 on 5 matching bases. Per the germline V gene, CDR1 is LNHDA and CDR2 is SQIVND (reference sequence). V dropped 5 bases and J dropped 3 bases, with 28 bases sitting between them. The CDR3 loop spans 20 amino acids. CDR3 nucleotides: TGTGCCAGTAGTCCACCGCCGGGGAGGAGGGGTGCAAAGTCTAATGAAAAACTGTTTTTT. Translating it yields CASSPPPGRRGAKSNEKLFF.

The chain joins TRBV7-2 to TRBJ2-1; TRBD2 matches at 11 bases. There are 14 residues in the CDR3. With 6 bases clipped from V and 9 bases from J, the junction kept 7 bases outside the gene matches. Germline V CDR1 and CDR2: SGHTA, FQGNSA. The CDR3 DNA follows: TGTGCCAGCAGTGTAGCGGGGGGGCCACTTGAGCAGTTCTTC. Its translation is CASSVAGGPLEQFF. Complete variable domain (other parts from reference TRBV7-2 and TRBJ2-1): GAGVSQSPSNKVTEKGKDVELRCDPISGHTALYWYRQSLGQGLEFLIYFQGNSAPDKSGLPSDRFSAERTGGSVSTLTIQRTQQEDSAVYLCASSVAGGPLEQFFGPGTRLTVL.

The chain recombines TRBV7-2 with TRBJ1-4, with 7 bases identical to TRBD1. Germline CDR1 reads SGHTA; CDR2 reads FQGNSA. With V trimmed by 5 bases and J by 4 bases, 7 bases remained unmatched. The CDR3 sequence is 15 residues long. CDR3 residues: CASSPRTGVNEKLFF. The CDR3 region has the DNA TGTGCCAGCAGCCCAAGGACAGGTGTTAATGAAAAACTGTTTTTT.

The chain combines TRBV18 with TRBJ2-3; 12 bases are a match to TRBD2. The CDR3 consists of 16 residues. Germline-derived CDR1 and CDR2 are KGHSH and LQKENI. J lost 4 bases, V lost 2 bases, and 4 bases had no gene match. The CDR3 DNA sequence: TGTGCCAGCTCACCAATCCCTAGCGGGGGGGCAGATACGCAGTATTTT. This gives the protein CASSPIPSGGADTQYF.

The rearrangement links TRBV6-2 or TRBV6-3 to TRBJ1-2; D may be TRBD1 (5 bases). The CDR3 totals 14 residues. CDR1 is MNHEY, CDR2 SVGEGT, per germline. The ends were cut back, 6 bases at V and 7 bases at J, with 18 bases in the middle. CDR3 sequence reads: CASSNGGAGGGYTF. The CDR3 coding sequence is TGTGCCAGCAGCAATGGCGGGGCCGGGGGTGGCTACACCTTC.

The chain joins TRBV7-3 to TRBJ1-5; the match to TRBD1 covers 8 bases. The germline V gene encodes CDR1 SGHTA and CDR2 FQGTGA. The CDR3 sequence is 16 residues long. J lost 0 bases, V lost 5 bases, and 6 bases had no gene match. CDR3 region: CASSPRTGTSNQPQHF. In DNA, the CDR3 is TGTGCCAGCAGCCCGCGGACAGGGACTAGCAATCAGCCCCAGCATTTT.

The chain joins TRBV4-2 to TRBJ1-6; the D gene is possibly TRBD1 (6 bases). This CDR3 is 16 amino acids long. V shed 4 bases and J shed 2 bases, with 12 bases lying between them. The V gene's germline CDR1 is LGHNA and CDR2 YNFKEQ. Here the CDR3 DNA reads TGTGCCAGCAGCCCCCTACAGGGCACCTATAATTCACCCCTCCACTTT. It yields the protein CASSPLQGTYNSPLHF.

The V gene is TRBV27, the J gene TRBJ1-2; TRBD1 is a possible D gene (6 bases). This CDR3 has 15 residues. Looked up from germline, CDR1 is MNHEY and CDR2 is SMNVEV (reference sequence). Trimming shortened V by 2 bases and J by 6 bases, and 16 bases separated the two germline ends. The CDR3 DNA sequence: TGTGCCAGCAGTTTAACAGGGAGGGGAGTCCATGGCTACACCTTC. Protein product: CASSLTGRGVHGYTF.

This chain joins TRBV2 and TRBJ2-7; perhaps TRBD2 as D (6 bases). The V end was cut by 5 bases, the J end by 2 bases, with 13 bases between. The CDR3 has 14 amino acids. The germline gives CDR1 SNHLY, CDR2 FYNNEI. DNA for the CDR3: TGTGCCAGCAGTAGGTCCAGGGAGGCCTACGAGCAGTACTTC. It translates to CASSRSREAYEQYF.

The chain has TRBV19 and TRBJ2-2; D possibly corresponds to TRBD2 (5 bases). Germline V gives CDR1 LNHDA, CDR2 SQIVND (reference sequence). The CDR3 loop spans 14 amino acids. V lost 3 bases to trimming and J lost 8 bases, with 13 bases between them. Here the CDR3 DNA reads TGTGCCAGTAGTATTTCGGAGGCGGCTGGGGAGCTGTTTTTT. As protein: CASSISEAAGELFF.

A word on this clone: Other nucleotide sequences in the sample specify the same CDR3. The CDR3 bases are TGTGCCAGCTCACCAGGGACAGGGAATCAGCCCCAGCATTTT. It codes for CASSPGTGNQPQHF. V and J are TRBV18 and TRBJ1-5; 9 bases map to TRBD1. The CDR3 covers 14 residues. Germline assignment: CDR1 KGHSH and CDR2 LQKENI. With V trimmed by 2 bases and J by 4 bases, 0 bases remained unmatched.

The gene calls are TRBV5-8 and TRBJ2-2, with D unclear. Germline V gene sequence: CDR1 SGHTS, CDR2 YDEGEE. With 4 bases removed from V and 1 base from J, the gap between germline ends came to 8 bases. The CDR3 has 14 residues. The DNA of the CDR3 is TGTGCCAGCAGCCGAACAAGGAACACCGGGGAGCTGTTTTTT. Encoded protein: CASSRTRNTGELFF.

The V and J genes are TRBV6-5 and TRBJ1-4; TRBD1 might be the D (6 bases). Trimming took 5 bases from V and 4 from J, leaving 14 bases between them. Germline CDR1 is MNHEY and CDR2 is SVGAGI. This CDR3 comprises 15 residues. CDR3 loop: CASSLTTQGNEKLFF. The DNA for the CDR3 is TGTGCCAGCAGTCTAACCACACAGGGTAATGAAAAACTGTTTTTT.

The genes are TRBV3-1 (or the pseudogene TRBV3-2) and TRBJ2-3, with TRBD1 as a possible D gene (6 bases). Between the trimmed V and J ends, which lost 4 bases and 0 bases, there was a span of 11 bases. Germline CDR1 reads LGHDT; CDR2 reads YNNKEL (reference sequence). This CDR3 is built from 15 residues. CDR3 loop: CASSPLTGSTDTQYF. The CDR3, as DNA: TGTGCCAGCAGCCCGTTGACAGGCAGCACAGATACGCAGTATTTT.

The rearrangement uses TRBV6-5 and TRBJ2-7, with TRBD2 identical over 7 bases. The CDR3 loop spans 13 amino acids. Germline V gene sequence: CDR1 MNHEY, CDR2 SVGAGI. Trimming took 7 bases from V and 4 from J; bases not matched to a gene: 7. This chain's CDR3 is CASNVLGGYEQYF. CDR3 coding DNA: TGTGCCAGCAATGTACTCGGGGGGTACGAGCAGTACTTC.

The V and J genes are TRBV5-1 and TRBJ2-7; TRBD2 agrees at 8 bases. CDR3 length: 13 amino acids. The V and J ends lost 7 bases and 2 bases, in that order; junction bases with no gene match: 5. Germline CDR1 and CDR2: SGHRS and YFSETQ. CDR3 in DNA: TGCGCCAGCCATGCGGGGGGAACCTACGAGCAGTACTTC. Its translation is CASHAGGTYEQYF.

V and J are TRBV2 and TRBJ1-3; D remains ambiguous. The CDR3 extends over 14 amino acids. Germline CDR1 and CDR2: SNHLY and FYNNEI. Trimming removed 2 bases from V and 0 bases from J, with 5 bases in between. CDR3 in DNA: TGTGCCAGCAGTGAACTGTTCTCTGGAAACACCATATATTTT. It is translated as CASSELFSGNTIYF.

There are a few counts of this clone. The chain has TRBV10-2 and TRBJ1-6, with 7 nucleotides matching TRBD1. CDR1 is WSHSY, CDR2 SAAADI, per germline. J was trimmed by 5 bases and V by 2 bases; bases with no gene match: 6. The CDR3 totals 16 residues. Here the CDR3 reads CASSEGRGTDNSPLHF. CDR3 in DNA: TGCGCCAGCAGTGAGGGCAGGGGGACAGATAATTCACCCCTCCACTTT.

This rearrangement joins TRBV2 to TRBJ2-6, with D unresolved. Germline CDR1 SNHLY, CDR2 FYNNEI. Trimming left V 0 bases short and J 4 bases short, with 7 bases between. This CDR3 spans 15 amino acids. CDR3 region: CASSEAGEGANVLTF. CDR3 nucleotide sequence: TGTGCCAGCAGTGAAGCGGGCGAGGGGGCCAACGTCCTGACTTTC.